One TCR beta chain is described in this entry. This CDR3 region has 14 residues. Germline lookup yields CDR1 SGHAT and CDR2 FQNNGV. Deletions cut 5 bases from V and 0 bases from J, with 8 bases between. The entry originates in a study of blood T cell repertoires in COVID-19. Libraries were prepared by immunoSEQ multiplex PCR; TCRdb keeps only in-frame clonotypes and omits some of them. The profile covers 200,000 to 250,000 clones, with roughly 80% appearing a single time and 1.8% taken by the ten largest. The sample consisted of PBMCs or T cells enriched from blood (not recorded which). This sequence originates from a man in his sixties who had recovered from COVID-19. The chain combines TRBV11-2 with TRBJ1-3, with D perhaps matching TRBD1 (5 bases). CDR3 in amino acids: CASSPDTSGNTIYF. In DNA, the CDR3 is TGTGCCAGCAGCCCGGACACCTCTGGAAACACCATATATTTT.